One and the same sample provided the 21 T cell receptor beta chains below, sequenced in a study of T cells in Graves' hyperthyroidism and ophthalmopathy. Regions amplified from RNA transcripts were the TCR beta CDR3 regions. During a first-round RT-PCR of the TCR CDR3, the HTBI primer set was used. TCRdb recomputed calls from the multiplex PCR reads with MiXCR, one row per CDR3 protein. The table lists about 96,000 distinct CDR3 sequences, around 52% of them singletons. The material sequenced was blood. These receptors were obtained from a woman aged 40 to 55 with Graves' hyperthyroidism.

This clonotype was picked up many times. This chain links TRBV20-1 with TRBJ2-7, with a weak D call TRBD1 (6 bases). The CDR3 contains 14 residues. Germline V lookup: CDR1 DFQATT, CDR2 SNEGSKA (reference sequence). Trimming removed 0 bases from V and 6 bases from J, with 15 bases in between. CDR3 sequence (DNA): TGCAGTGCTAGAGAGCGCCGGGACACAGGCGAGCAGTACTTC. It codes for CSARERRDTGEQYF.

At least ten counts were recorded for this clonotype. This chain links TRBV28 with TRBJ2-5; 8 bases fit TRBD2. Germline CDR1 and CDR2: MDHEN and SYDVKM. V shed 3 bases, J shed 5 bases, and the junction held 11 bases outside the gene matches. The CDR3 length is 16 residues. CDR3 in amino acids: CASSLSLAVFGETQYF. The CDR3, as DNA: TGTGCCAGCAGTTTGTCACTAGCGGTATTTGGGGAGACCCAGTACTTC.

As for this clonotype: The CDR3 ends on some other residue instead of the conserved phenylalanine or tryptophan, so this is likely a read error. The CDR3 bases are TGTGCCAGCGGACGCGGAGTCGGGGAGCTGTTTCTT. Translated, it gives CASGRGVGELFL. This chain links TRBV2 with TRBJ2-2, with D unclear. This CDR3 is 12 amino acids long. Trimming took off 8 bases at V and 7 bases at J, with 11 bases between the two ends. Germline V lookup: CDR1 SNHLY, CDR2 FYNNEI.

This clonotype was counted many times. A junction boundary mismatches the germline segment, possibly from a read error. CDR3 residues: CASSPADGRTEAFF. CDR3 nucleotides: TGCGCCAGCAGCCCTGCGGACGGGCGCACTGAAGCTTTCTTT. The V call is TRBV7-9, the J call TRBJ1-1; D is ambiguous. This CDR3 has 14 residues. CDR1 and CDR2 from the germline V gene are SEHNR and FQNEAQ (reference sequence).

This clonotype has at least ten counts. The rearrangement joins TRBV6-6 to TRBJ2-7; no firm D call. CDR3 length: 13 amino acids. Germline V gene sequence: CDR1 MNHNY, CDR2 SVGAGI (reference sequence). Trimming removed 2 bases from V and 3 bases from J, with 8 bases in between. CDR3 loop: CASSYGILYEQYF. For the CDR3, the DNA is TGTGCCAGCAGTTACGGGATTCTCTACGAGCAGTACTTC.

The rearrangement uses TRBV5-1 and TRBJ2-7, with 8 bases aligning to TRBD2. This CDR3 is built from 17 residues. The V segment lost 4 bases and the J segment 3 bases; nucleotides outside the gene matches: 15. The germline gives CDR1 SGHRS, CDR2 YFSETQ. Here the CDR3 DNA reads TGCGCCAGCAGCACCTGGGGCGGGGGGACCCCAAGCTACGAGCAGTACTTC. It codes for CASSTWGGGTPSYEQYF.

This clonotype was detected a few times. The CDR3 sequence: CASGGRDRRGYTF. CDR3 sequence (DNA): TGTGCCAGCGGGGGTCGGGACAGACGTGGCTACACCTTC. The chain employs TRBV2 and TRBJ1-2; 7 bases map to TRBD1. Looked up from germline, CDR1 is SNHLY and CDR2 is FYNNEI. The length of the CDR3 is 13 residues. With 8 bases clipped from V and 7 bases from J, the junction kept 10 bases outside the gene matches.

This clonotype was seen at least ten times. The chain's CDR3 is CASSGTGFTEAFF. The CDR3 nucleotides are TGCGCCAGCAGCGGGACAGGGTTCACTGAAGCTTTCTTT. The chain has TRBV5-1 and TRBJ1-1; 9 nucleotides match TRBD1. CDR1 is SGHRS and CDR2 is YFSETQ in the germline V gene. The CDR3 runs to 13 residues. Unmatched junction bases numbered 2, after V lost 4 bases and J lost 4 bases.

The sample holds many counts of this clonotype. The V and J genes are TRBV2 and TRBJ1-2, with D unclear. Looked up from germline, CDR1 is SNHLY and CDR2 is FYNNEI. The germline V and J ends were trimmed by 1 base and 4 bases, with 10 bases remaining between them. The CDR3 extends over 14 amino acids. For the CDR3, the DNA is TGTGCCAGCAGTGAAGTTGAGGGCTCCTATGGCTACACCTTC. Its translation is CASSEVEGSYGYTF. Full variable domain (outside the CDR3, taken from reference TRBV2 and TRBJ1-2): EPEVTQTPSHQVTQMGQEVILRCVPISNHLYFYWYRQILGQKVEFLVSFYNNEISEKSEIFDDQFSVERPDGSNFTLKIRSTKLEDSAMYFCASSEVEGSYGYTFGSGTRLTVV.

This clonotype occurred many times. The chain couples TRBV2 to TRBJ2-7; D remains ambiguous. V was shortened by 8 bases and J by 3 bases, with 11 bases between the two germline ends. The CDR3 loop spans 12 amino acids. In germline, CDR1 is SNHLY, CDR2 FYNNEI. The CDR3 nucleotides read TGTGCCAGCGGAGTGGTAAGCTACGAGCAGTACTTC. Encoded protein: CASGVVSYEQYF.

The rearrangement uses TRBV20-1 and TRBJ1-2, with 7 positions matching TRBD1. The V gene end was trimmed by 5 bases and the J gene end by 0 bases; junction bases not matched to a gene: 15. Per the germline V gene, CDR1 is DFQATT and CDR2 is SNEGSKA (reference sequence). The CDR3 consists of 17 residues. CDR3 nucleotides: TGCAGTGCTTCCGGGACAATGGGGGGGACAGCTAACTATGGCTACACCTTC. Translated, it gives CSASGTMGGTANYGYTF.

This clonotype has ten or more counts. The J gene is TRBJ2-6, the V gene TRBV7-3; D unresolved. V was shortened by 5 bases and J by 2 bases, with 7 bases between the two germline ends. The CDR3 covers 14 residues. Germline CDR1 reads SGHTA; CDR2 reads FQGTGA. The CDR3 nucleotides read TGTGCCAGCAGCACCGGAGCTGGGGCCAACGTCCTGACTTTC. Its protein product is CASSTGAGANVLTF. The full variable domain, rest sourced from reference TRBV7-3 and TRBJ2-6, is GAGVSQTPSNKVTEKGKYVELRCDPISGHTALYWYRQSLGQGPEFLIYFQGTGAADDSGLPNDRFFAVRPEGSVSTLKIQRTERGDSAVYLCASSTGAGANVLTFGAGSRLTVL.

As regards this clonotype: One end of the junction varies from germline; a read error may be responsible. CDR3 sequence: CAWRGDYGHTF. As DNA, the CDR3 is TGTGCCTGGCGCGGAGACTATGGCCACACCTTC. The chain employs TRBV13 and TRBJ1-2; D is unresolved. This CDR3 region has 11 residues. Germline lookup yields CDR1 PRHDT and CDR2 FYEKMQ (reference sequence).

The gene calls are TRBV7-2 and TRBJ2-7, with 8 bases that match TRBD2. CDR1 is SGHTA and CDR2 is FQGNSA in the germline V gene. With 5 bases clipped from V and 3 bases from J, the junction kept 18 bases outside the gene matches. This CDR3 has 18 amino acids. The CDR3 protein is CASSVPDHRAGVLYEQYF. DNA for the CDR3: TGTGCCAGCAGCGTTCCGGACCATCGAGCGGGAGTACTCTACGAGCAGTACTTC.

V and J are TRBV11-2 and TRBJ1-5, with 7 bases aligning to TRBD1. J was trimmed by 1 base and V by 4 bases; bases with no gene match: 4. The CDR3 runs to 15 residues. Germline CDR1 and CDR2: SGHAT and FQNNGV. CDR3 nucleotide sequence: TGTGCCAGCAGCTCGACAGGGATCAGCAATCAGCCCCAGCATTTT. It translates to CASSSTGISNQPQHF.

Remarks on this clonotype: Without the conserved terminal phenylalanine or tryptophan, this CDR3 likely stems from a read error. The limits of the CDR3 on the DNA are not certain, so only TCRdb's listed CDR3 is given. CDR3 region: CSAQYHST. The V call is TRBV29-1, the J call TRBJ1-3. CDR1 is SQVTM and CDR2 is ANQGSEA in the germline V gene. Counting both end residues, the CDR3 totals 8 amino acids.

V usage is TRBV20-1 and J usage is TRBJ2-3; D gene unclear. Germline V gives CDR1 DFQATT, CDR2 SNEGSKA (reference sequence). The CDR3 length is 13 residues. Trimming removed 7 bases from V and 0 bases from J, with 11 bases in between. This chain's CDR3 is CSVAESSTDTQYF. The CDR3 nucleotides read TGCAGTGTTGCGGAGTCTAGCACAGATACGCAGTATTTT.

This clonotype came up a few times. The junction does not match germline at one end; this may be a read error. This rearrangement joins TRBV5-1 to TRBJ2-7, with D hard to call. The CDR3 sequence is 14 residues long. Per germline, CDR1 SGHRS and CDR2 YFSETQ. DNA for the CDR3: TGTGCCAGCAGCTTAGAAACTAACTCCTACGAGCAGTACTTC. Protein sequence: CASSLETNSYEQYF. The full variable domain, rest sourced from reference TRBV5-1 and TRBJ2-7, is KAGVTQTPRYLIKTRGQQVTLSCSPISGHRSVSWYQQTPGQGLQFLFEYFSETQRNKGNFPGRFSGRQFSNSRSEMNVSTLELGDSALYLCASSLETNSYEQYFGPGTRLTVT.

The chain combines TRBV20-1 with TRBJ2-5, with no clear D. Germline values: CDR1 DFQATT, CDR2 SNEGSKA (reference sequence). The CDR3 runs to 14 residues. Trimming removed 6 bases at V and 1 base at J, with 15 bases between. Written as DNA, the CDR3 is TGCAGTGCGCCAATGGCCGGCTTCCAAGAGACCCAGTACTTC. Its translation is CSAPMAGFQETQYF.

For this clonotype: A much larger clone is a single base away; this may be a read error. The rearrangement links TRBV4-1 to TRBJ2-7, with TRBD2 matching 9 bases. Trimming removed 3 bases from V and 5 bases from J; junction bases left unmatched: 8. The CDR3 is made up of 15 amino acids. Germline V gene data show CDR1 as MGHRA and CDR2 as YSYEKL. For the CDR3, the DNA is TGCGCCAGCAGCCATCAACCGACTAGCGGCCACGAGCAGTACTTC. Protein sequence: CASSHQPTSGHEQYF.

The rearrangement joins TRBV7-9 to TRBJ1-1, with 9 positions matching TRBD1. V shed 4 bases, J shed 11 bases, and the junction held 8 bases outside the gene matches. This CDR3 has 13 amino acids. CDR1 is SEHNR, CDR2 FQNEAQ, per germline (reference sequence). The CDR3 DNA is TGTGCCAGCAGCTCGTCAGGGGACAGGGTGGCTTTCTTT. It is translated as CASSSSGDRVAFF. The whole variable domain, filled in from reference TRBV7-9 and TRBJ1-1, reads DTGVSQNPRHKITKRGQNVTFRCDPISEHNRLYWYRQTLGQGPEFLTYFQNEAQLEKSRLLSDRFSAERPKGSFSTLEIQRTEQGDSAMYLCASSSSGDRVAFFGQGTRLTVV.